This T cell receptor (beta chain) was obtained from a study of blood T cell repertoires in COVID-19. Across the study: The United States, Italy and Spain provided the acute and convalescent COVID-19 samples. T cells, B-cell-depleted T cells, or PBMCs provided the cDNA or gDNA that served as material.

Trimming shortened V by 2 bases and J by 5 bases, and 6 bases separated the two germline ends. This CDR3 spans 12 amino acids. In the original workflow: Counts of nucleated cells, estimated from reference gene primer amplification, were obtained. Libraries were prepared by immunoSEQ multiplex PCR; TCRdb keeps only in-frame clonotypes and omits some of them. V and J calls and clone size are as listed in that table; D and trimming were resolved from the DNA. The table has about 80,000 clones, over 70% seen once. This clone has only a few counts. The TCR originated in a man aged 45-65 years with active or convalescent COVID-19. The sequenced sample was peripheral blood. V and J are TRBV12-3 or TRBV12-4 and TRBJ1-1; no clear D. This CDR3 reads CASSLSKTEAFF. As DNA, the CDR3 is TGTGCCAGCAGTTTATCTAAGACTGAAGCTTTCTTT.